This TCR beta chain stems from a study of regulatory T cells in long-lasting Graves disease. Indicated time point: newly diagnosed GD, antithyroid drugs for less than 3 months. PBMC-extracted RNA yielded the TCR library. To make TCR beta libraries, researchers used iRepertoire HTBI primers and Arm-PCR of CDR3 regions. TCRdb independently ran MiXCR on the multiplex PCR reads; one entry per CDR3 protein. The sample has about 420,000 distinct CDR3 sequences; about 17% are singletons. In this sample, this clonotype turned up many times. CDR1 and CDR2 (germline): SGHAT, FQNNGV. J gave up 0 bases and V 2 bases, and 7 bases lay outside the gene matches. CDR3 length: 17 amino acids. These data are also associated with another study on T cells in Graves' hyperthyroidism and ophthalmopathy.

The starting material was peripheral blood mononuclear cells (PBMCs), obtained at new diagnosis, from a patient treated with antithyroid drugs. V usage is TRBV11-2 and J usage is TRBJ2-1; 7 nucleotides line up with TRBD2. The clonotype was recovered from a woman aged 18-29 years with Graves disease. The CDR3 here is CASSLQTSWSSYNEQFF. The CDR3 nucleotides are TGTGCCAGCAGCTTACAGACTAGCTGGAGCTCCTACAATGAGCAGTTCTTC.